The 9 T cell receptor beta chains presented below share a single source sample, sequenced in a study of T cells in Graves' hyperthyroidism and ophthalmopathy (dated by TCRdb to about 2019). Preparation of the library involved multiplex PCR. Sequenced using an Illumina HiSeq 2000. Amplification of TCR beta CDR3 regions was carried out from RNA transcripts. The first round of RT-PCR for the TCR CDR3 was performed with the HTBI primer set and the Qiagen OneStep RT-PCR kit. The public reads were quality trimmed at Q25 with fastp and then assembled into clones with MiXCR by TCRdb, keeping productive beta chains. Identical CDR3 proteins give one entry, which carries the most common genes and DNA. This sample lists about 640,000 distinct CDR3 sequences; around 21% were detected once. 34% of the sample belongs to the ten largest clones. The sequenced material came from blood. The receptors come from a man in his thirties or forties with Graves' ophthalmopathy.

This sequence joins TRBV28 and TRBJ1-5; tentative D call: TRBD1 (5 bases). Germline lookup yields CDR1 MDHEN and CDR2 SYDVKM. V lost 7 bases to trimming and J lost 3 bases, with 19 bases between them. The CDR3 totals 16 residues. The CDR3 nucleotides read TGTGCCAGCACATCCCCCGGGACGGGCTTCAATCAGCCCCAGCATTTT. Translated: CASTSPGTGFNQPQHF.

The V and J genes are TRBV4-1 and TRBJ2-5, with D tentatively TRBD1 (5 bases). The CDR3 covers 15 residues. Trimming cost V 0 bases and J 7 bases, with 15 bases left between them. Germline V lookup: CDR1 MGHRA, CDR2 YSYEKL. CDR3 loop: CASSQDQGLRRTQYF. DNA for the CDR3: TGCGCCAGCAGCCAAGATCAGGGCCTTCGCCGGACCCAGTACTTC.

This chain links TRBV12-3 or TRBV12-4 with TRBJ2-1; D possibly matches TRBD1 or TRBD2 (5 bases each). The V end was cut by 3 bases, the J end by 5 bases, with 14 bases between. The CDR3 covers 15 residues. The CDR3 protein is CASSLGPLGDNEQFF. The DNA for the CDR3 is TGTGCCAGCAGTTTGGGACCCCTGGGAGACAATGAGCAGTTCTTC.

The rearrangement joins TRBV5-1 to TRBJ1-6, with 7 bases that match TRBD1. This CDR3 spans 15 amino acids. The germline V gene has CDR1 SGHRS and CDR2 YFSETQ. V trimming: 0 bases; J trimming: 6 bases; junction bases outside the gene matches: 3. The CDR3 nucleotides read TGCGCCAGCAGCTTGGAGGGGGCTCTTAATTCACCCCTCCACTTT. The encoded protein is CASSLEGALNSPLHF.

The chain links TRBV4-1 to TRBJ1-3; no definite D call. Germline V CDR1 and CDR2: MGHRA, YSYEKL. The ends were cut back, 6 bases at V and 3 bases at J, with 15 bases in the middle. There are 15 residues in the CDR3. For the CDR3, the DNA is TGCGCCAGCAGGGGTGTTTTCGGCGGTGGAAACACCATATATTTT. It translates to CASRGVFGGGNTIYF.

V gene TRBV6-1 combines with J gene TRBJ1-5; TRBD1 matches at 7 bases. J lost 3 bases, V lost 6 bases, and 14 bases had no gene match. CDR3 length equals 17 residues. From germline, CDR1 is MNHNS and CDR2 SASEGT. CDR3 sequence reads: CASRQGWGGISNQPQHF. In DNA form, the CDR3 reads TGTGCCAGCAGACAGGGGTGGGGGGGGATTTCCAATCAGCCCCAGCATTTT.

The chain links TRBV18 to TRBJ2-2, with TRBD2 matching over 8 bases. The CDR3 loop spans 15 amino acids. V was clipped by 0 bases and J by 6 bases; unmatched bases: 3. Looked up from germline, CDR1 is KGHSH and CDR2 is LQKENI. The DNA of the CDR3 is TGTGCCAGCTCACCACCCGGGAGGGCCGCCGGGGAGCTGTTTTTT. It specifies CASSPPGRAAGELFF.

J is TRBJ2-3 and V is TRBV7-2; no reliable D call. Germline loops: CDR1 SGHTA, CDR2 FQGNSA. Trimming removed 7 bases from V and 4 bases from J, with 15 bases in between. CDR3 length equals 14 residues. CDR3 sequence: CASTLGRAPDTQYF. CDR3 in DNA: TGTGCCAGCACCCTTGGTCGGGCACCAGATACGCAGTATTTT.

V is TRBV2 and J is TRBJ2-1; a possible D gene is TRBD2 (6 bases). Looked up from germline, CDR1 is SNHLY and CDR2 is FYNNEI. Trimming cost V 6 bases and J 3 bases, with 12 bases left between them. The CDR3 extends over 14 amino acids. The CDR3 bases are TGTGCCAGCAGGGCCTCGGGGGTCTACAATGAGCAGTTCTTC. This encodes CASRASGVYNEQFF.